The 10 T cell receptor beta chains below come from one sample, sequenced in a study of blood T cell repertoires in COVID-19. The data were produced by immunoSEQ multiplex PCR, yet TCRdb's version contains in-frame clones alone and is incomplete. The sample includes 300,000 to 500,000 clones, roughly 90% of them seen just once. Sequenced sample: PBMCs or T cells enriched from blood (not recorded which). The receptors derive from a woman in her 40s with acute COVID-19.

The genes are TRBV9 and TRBJ2-7; 10 bases match TRBD2. The trim removed 4 bases at V and 3 bases at J, leaving 7 bases unmatched. The CDR3 is 15 amino acids. Germline CDR1 and CDR2: SGDLS and YYNGEE. The CDR3 DNA reads as TGTGCCAGCAGCAGAAATAGCGGGGGGCTCTACGAGCAGTACTTC. Encoded protein: CASSRNSGGLYEQYF. Filled out from reference TRBV9 and TRBJ2-7, the complete variable domain reads DSGVTQTPKHLITATGQRVTLRCSPRSGDLSVYWYQQSLDQGLQFLIQYYNGEERAKGNILERFSAQQFPDLHSELNLSSLELGDSALYFCASSRNSGGLYEQYFGPGTRLTVT.

This chain links TRBV4-1 with TRBJ1-5; 8 bases are a match to TRBD1. Germline CDR1 and CDR2: MGHRA and YSYEKL. The CDR3 extends over 18 amino acids. With 0 bases clipped from V and 4 bases from J, the junction kept 11 bases outside the gene matches. The CDR3 region has the DNA TGCGCCAGCAGCCAAGAGGGGCAGGGGGCCACAGCAAATCAGCCCCAGCATTTT. Translation: CASSQEGQGATANQPQHF.

J is TRBJ2-5 and V is TRBV5-1; TRBD1 agrees at 7 bases. Trimming removed 0 bases from V and 5 bases from J; junction bases left unmatched: 13. Germline values: CDR1 SGHRS, CDR2 YFSETQ. CDR3 length equals 17 residues. The CDR3 nucleotides are TGCGCCAGCAGCTTGGATTCAGGGGGAGTTTCGCGGGAGACCCAGTACTTC. Translated: CASSLDSGGVSRETQYF.

The chain uses TRBV5-4 and TRBJ2-1; D gene unclear. This CDR3 is built from 14 residues. Germline-derived CDR1 and CDR2 are SGHNT and YYREEE (reference sequence). V shed 4 bases and J shed 7 bases, with 15 bases lying between them. The CDR3 nucleotides read TGTGCCAGCAGCCAACAGAGAGTCTTGAATGAGCAGTTCTTC. Translated: CASSQQRVLNEQFF.

This CDR3 reads CASSVGTGVTEAFF. For the CDR3, the DNA is TGTGCCAGCAGCGTAGGGACAGGGGTCACTGAAGCTTTCTTT. The rearrangement joins TRBV9 to TRBJ1-1; 9 positions agree with TRBD1. Germline CDR1 is SGDLS and CDR2 is YYNGEE. CDR3 length equals 14 residues. J gave up 4 bases and V 0 bases, and 1 base lay outside the gene matches.

V usage is TRBV25-1 and J usage is TRBJ1-1, with D hard to call. CDR1 MGHDK and CDR2 SYGVNS come from the germline V gene. The CDR3 totals 13 residues. The ends were cut back, 1 base at V and 6 bases at J, with 9 bases in the middle. This CDR3 is CASSEFFSPEAFF. The CDR3 nucleotides read TGTGCCAGCAGTGAATTTTTCAGTCCTGAAGCTTTCTTT.

The chain has TRBV4-1 and TRBJ2-7; 10 nucleotides align to TRBD2. Trimming removed 0 bases from V and 4 bases from J; junction bases left unmatched: 6. In germline, CDR1 is MGHRA, CDR2 YSYEKL. The CDR3 contains 16 residues. The CDR3 spells CASSQDLTSGVYEQYF. The CDR3 nucleotides are TGCGCCAGCAGCCAAGATTTAACTAGCGGGGTATACGAGCAGTACTTC.

This clone came up once. As DNA, the CDR3 is TGTGCCACGCCCAGCCCCGGGGAGTCGAACACCGGGGAGCTGTTTTTT. It encodes CATPSPGESNTGELFF. The chain combines TRBV13 with TRBJ2-2; the D gene is possibly TRBD2 (5 bases). The CDR3 has 16 amino acids. Trimming took 10 bases from V and 0 from J, leaving 18 bases between them. Per germline, CDR1 PRHDT and CDR2 FYEKMQ (reference sequence).

The chain uses TRBV10-2 and TRBJ1-1; TRBD1 is a possible D gene (6 bases). CDR1 is WSHSY and CDR2 is SAAADI in the germline V gene. The CDR3 has 14 amino acids. V shed 10 bases and J shed 0 bases, with 15 bases lying between them. The CDR3, as DNA: TGCGCCACCGCTGGGGGCCAATTGAACACTGAAGCTTTCTTT. This translates into CATAGGQLNTEAFF.

The chain joins TRBV6-1 to TRBJ1-1, with D possibly matching TRBD1 (6 bases). V lost 3 bases, J lost 5 bases, and 13 bases lay in between. Looked up from germline, CDR1 is MNHNS and CDR2 is SASEGT. This CDR3 is 14 amino acids long. CDR3 region: CASSENRVLTEAFF. CDR3 DNA: TGTGCCAGCAGTGAGAACAGGGTATTAACTGAAGCTTTCTTT.